This T cell receptor beta chain was sequenced during a study of regulatory T cells in long-lasting Graves disease. This clonotype was counted at least ten times. The germline V gene has CDR1 LGHDT and CDR2 YNNKEL (reference sequence). The CDR3 totals 12 residues. V was trimmed by 3 bases and J by 9 bases, leaving 9 bases between them. Regarding time point: newly diagnosed GD, antithyroid drugs for less than 3 months. Extracted PBMC RNA gave rise to the TCR library. The TCR beta library used iRepertoire HTBI primers with Arm-PCR amplification of CDR3. TCRdb processed the multiplex PCR reads anew with MiXCR; each CDR3 protein has one entry. The table records 620,000 or so distinct CDR3 sequences, roughly 15% of them present only once. These data also formed part of another study, on T cells in Graves' hyperthyroidism and ophthalmopathy. That paper notes: Ophthalmopathy was predicted by the model a median of roughly 6.6 months ahead of onset.

This material consisted of peripheral blood mononuclear cells (PBMCs), taken at new diagnosis, from a patient treated with antithyroid drugs. The source of this sequence is a woman in her 30s with Graves disease. The gene calls are TRBV3-1 and TRBJ2-1, with D unresolved. CDR3 DNA: TGTGCCAGCAGCCAGTCGTTCGTTGAGCAGTTCTTC. It codes for CASSQSFVEQFF.